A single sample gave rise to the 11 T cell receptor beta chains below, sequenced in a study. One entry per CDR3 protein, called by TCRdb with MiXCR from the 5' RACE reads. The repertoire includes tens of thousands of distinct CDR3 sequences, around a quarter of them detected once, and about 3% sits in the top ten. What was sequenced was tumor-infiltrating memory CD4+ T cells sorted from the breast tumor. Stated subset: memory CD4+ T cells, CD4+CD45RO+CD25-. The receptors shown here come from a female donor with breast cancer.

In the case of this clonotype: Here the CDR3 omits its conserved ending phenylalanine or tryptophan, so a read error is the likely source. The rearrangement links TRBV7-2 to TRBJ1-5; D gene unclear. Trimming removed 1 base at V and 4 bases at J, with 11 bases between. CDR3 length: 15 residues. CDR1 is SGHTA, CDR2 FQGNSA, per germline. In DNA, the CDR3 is TGTGCCAGCAGCTTAGAAGGAGATTGGAATCAGCCCCAGCATATT. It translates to CASSLEGDWNQPQHI.

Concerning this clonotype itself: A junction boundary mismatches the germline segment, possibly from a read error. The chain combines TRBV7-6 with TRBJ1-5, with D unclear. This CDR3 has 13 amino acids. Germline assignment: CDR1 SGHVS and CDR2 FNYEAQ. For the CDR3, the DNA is TGTGCCAGCAGCTTTTCGTTCAATGAGCCCCAGCATTTT. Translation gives CASSFSFNEPQHF.

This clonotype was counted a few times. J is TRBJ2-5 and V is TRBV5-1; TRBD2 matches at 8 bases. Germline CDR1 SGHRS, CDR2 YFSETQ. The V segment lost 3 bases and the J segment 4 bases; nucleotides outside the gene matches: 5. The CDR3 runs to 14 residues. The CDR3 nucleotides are TGCGCCAGCAGCTCCCGCGGGGGGAGAGAGACCCAGTACTTC. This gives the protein CASSSRGGRETQYF. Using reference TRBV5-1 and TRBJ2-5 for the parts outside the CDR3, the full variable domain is KAGVTQTPRYLIKTRGQQVTLSCSPISGHRSVSWYQQTPGQGLQFLFEYFSETQRNKGNFPGRFSGRQFSNSRSEMNVSTLELGDSALYLCASSSRGGRETQYFGPGTRLLVL.

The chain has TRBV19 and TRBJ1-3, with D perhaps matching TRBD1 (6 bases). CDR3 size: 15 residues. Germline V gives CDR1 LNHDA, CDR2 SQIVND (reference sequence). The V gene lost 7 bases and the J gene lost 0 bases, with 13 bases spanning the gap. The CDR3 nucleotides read TGTGCCAGTACCATGGGACACTACTCTGGAAACACCATATATTTT. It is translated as CASTMGHYSGNTIYF.

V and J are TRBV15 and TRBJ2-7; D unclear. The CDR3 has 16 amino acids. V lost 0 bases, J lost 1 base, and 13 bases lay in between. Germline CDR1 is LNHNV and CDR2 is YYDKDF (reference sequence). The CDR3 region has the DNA TGTGCCACCAGCAGAGATAATTCCAGGCTATCCTACGAGCAGTACTTC. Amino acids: CATSRDNSRLSYEQYF. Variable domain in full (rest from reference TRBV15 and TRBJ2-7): DAMVIQNPRYQVTQFGKPVTLSCSQTLNHNVMYWYQQKSSQAPKLLFHYYDKDFNNEADTPDNFQSRRPNTSFCFLDIRSPGLGDTAMYLCATSRDNSRLSYEQYFGPGTRLTVT.

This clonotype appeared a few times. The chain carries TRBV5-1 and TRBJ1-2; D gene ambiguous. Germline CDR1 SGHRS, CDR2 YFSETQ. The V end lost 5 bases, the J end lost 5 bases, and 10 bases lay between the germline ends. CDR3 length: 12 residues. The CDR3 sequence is CASRSGQYGYTF. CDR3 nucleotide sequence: TGCGCCAGCAGGAGTGGCCAGTATGGCTACACCTTC. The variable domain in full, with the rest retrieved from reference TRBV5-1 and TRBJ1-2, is KAGVTQTPRYLIKTRGQQVTLSCSPISGHRSVSWYQQTPGQGLQFLFEYFSETQRNKGNFPGRFSGRQFSNSRSEMNVSTLELGDSALYLCASRSGQYGYTFGSGTRLTVV.

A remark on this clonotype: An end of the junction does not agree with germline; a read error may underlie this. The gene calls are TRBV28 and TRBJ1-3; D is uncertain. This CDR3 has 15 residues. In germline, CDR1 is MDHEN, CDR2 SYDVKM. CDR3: CASSSLRPSGNTIYF. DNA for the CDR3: TGTGCCAGCAGCTCCCTAAGGCCCTCTGGAAACACCATATACTTT.

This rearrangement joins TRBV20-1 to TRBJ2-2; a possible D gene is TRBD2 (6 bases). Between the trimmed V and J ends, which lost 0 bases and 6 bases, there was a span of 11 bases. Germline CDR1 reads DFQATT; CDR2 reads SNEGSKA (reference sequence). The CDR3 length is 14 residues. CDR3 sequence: CSARDPSAAGELFF. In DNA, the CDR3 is TGCAGTGCTAGAGATCCTAGCGCGGCCGGGGAGCTGTTTTTT.

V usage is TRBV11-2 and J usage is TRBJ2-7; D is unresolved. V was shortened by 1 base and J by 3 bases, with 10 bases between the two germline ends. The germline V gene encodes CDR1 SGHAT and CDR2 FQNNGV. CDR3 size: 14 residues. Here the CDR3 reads CASSLAPRSYEQYF. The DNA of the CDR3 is TGTGCCAGCAGCTTAGCGCCTAGGAGCTACGAGCAGTACTTC. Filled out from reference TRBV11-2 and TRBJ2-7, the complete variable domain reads EAGVAQSPRYKIIEKRQSVAFWCNPISGHATLYWYQQILGQGPKLLIQFQNNGVVDDSQLPKDRFSAERLKGVDSTLKIQPAKLEDSAVYLCASSLAPRSYEQYFGPGTRLTVT.

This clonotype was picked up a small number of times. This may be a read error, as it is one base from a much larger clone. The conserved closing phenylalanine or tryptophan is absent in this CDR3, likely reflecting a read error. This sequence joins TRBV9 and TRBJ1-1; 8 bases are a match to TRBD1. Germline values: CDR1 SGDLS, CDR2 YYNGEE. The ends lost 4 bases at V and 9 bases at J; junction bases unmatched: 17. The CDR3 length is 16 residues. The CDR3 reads CASSPFRTDRAPKAFL. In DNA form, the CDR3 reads TGTGCCAGCAGCCCCTTCAGAACGGACAGGGCACCTAAAGCTTTCCTT.

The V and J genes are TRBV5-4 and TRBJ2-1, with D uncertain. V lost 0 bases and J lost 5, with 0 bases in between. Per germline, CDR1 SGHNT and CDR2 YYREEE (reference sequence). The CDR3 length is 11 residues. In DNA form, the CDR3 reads TGTGCCAGCAGCTTGGACAATGAGCAGTTCTTC. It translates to CASSLDNEQFF.